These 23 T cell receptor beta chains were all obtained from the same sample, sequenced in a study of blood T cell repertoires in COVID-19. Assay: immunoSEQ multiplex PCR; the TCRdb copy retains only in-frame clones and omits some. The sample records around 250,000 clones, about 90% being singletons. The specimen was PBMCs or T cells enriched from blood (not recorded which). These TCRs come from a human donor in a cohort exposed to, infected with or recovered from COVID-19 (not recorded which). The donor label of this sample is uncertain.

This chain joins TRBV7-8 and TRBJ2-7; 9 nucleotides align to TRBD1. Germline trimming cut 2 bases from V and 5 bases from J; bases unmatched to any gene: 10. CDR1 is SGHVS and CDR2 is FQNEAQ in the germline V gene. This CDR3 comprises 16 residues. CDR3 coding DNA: TGTGCCAGCAGCTTAAGCCCCGGGACAGGGAGTCACGAGCAGTACTTC. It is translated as CASSLSPGTGSHEQYF.

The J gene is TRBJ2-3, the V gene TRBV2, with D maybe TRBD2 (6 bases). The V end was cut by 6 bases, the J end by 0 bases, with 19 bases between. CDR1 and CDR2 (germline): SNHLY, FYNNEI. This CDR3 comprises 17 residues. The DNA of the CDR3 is TGTGCCAGCAGGCTTCGGGCTAGCGCAACTAGCACAGATACGCAGTATTTT. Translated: CASRLRASATSTDTQYF.

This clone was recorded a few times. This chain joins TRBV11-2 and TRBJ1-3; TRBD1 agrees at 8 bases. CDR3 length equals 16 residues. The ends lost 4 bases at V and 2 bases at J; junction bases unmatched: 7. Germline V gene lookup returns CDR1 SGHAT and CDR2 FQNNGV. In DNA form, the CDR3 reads TGTGCCAGCAGCTACCCGAGGACAGGGACTGGAAACACCATATATTTT. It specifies CASSYPRTGTGNTIYF.

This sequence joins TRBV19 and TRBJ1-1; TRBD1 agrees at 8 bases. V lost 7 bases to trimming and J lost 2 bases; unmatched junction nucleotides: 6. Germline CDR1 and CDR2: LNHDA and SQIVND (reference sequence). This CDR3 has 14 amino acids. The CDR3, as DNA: TGTGCCAGTACCGCCGGGACAGGTAACACTGAAGCTTTCTTT. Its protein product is CASTAGTGNTEAFF.

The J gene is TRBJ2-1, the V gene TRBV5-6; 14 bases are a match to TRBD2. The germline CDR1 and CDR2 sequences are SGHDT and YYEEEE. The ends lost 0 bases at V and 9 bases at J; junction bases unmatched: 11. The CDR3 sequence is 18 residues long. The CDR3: CASSLERLAGGLSSEQFF. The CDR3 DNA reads TGTGCCAGCAGCTTGGAGAGACTAGCGGGGGGGCTTTCGTCTGAGCAGTTCTTC.

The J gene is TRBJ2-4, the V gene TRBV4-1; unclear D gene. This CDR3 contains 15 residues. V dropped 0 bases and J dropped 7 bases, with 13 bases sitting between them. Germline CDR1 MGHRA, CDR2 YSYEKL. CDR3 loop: CASSQEYRTVNIQYF. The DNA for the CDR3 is TGCGCCAGCAGCCAAGAATACCGTACGGTGAACATTCAGTACTTC.

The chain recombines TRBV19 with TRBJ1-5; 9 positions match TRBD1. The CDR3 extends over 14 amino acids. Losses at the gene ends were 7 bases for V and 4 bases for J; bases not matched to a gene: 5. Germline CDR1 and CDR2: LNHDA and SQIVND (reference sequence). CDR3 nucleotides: TGTGCCAGTAATACGGACAGGGGAAATCAGCCCCAGCATTTT. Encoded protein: CASNTDRGNQPQHF.

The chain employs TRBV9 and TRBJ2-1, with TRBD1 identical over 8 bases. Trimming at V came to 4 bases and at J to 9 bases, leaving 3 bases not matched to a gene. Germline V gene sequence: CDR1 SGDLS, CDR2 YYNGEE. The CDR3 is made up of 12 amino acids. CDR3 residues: CASSPRGPEQFF. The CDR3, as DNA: TGTGCCAGCAGCCCCAGGGGGCCTGAGCAGTTCTTC. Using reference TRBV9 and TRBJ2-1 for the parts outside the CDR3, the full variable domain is DSGVTQTPKHLITATGQRVTLRCSPRSGDLSVYWYQQSLDQGLQFLIQYYNGEERAKGNILERFSAQQFPDLHSELNLSSLELGDSALYFCASSPRGPEQFFGPGTRLTVL.

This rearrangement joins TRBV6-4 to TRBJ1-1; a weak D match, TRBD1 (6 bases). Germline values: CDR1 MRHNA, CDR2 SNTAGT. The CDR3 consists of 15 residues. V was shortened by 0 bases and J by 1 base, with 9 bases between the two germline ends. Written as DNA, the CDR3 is TGTGCCAGCAGTGACTCTAACAGGGAGAACACTGAAGCTTTCTTT. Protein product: CASSDSNRENTEAFF.

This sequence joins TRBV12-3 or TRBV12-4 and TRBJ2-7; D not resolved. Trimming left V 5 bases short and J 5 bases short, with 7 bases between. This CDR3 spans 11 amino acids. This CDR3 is CASSPANEQYF. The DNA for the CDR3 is TGTGCCAGCAGTCCTGCGAACGAGCAGTACTTC.

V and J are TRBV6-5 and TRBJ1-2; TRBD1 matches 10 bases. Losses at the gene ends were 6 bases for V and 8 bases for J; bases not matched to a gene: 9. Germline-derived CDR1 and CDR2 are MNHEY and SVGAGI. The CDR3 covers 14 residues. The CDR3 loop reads CASRRQGALTGYTF. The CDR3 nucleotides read TGTGCCAGCAGGCGACAGGGGGCGTTAACCGGCTACACCTTC.

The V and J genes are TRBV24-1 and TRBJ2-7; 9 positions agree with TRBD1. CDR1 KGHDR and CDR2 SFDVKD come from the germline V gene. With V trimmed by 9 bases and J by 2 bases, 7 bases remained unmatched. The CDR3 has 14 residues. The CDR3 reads CATGPRDRAYEQYF. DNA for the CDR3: TGTGCCACCGGGCCTCGGGACAGGGCCTACGAGCAGTACTTC.

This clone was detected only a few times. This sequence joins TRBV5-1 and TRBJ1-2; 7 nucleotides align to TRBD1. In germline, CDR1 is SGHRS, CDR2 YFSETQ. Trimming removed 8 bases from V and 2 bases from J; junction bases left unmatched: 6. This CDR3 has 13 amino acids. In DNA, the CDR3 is TGCGCCAGTTCCAGGGACAGAAACTATGGCTACACCTTC. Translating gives CASSRDRNYGYTF.

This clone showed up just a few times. DNA for the CDR3: TGTGCCAGCAGTTTAATAGATGGCGGGGAGCTGTTTTTT. Translated, it gives CASSLIDGGELFF. The chain couples TRBV12-3 or TRBV12-4 to TRBJ2-2, with D hard to call. V gave up 2 bases and J gave up 7 bases, with 8 bases separating them. CDR3 length equals 13 residues.

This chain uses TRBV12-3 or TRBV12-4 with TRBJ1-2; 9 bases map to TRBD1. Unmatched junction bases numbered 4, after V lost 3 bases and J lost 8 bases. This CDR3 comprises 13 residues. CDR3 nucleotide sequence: TGTGCCAGCAGTTTCCGGGACAGGGAAGGCTACACCTTC. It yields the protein CASSFRDREGYTF.

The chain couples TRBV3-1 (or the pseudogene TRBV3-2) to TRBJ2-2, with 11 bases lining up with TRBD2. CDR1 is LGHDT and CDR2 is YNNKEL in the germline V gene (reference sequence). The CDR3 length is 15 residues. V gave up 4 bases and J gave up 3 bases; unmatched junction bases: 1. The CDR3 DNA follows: TGTGCCAGCAGCCGGGGACTAGCGGACACCGGGGAGCTGTTTTTT. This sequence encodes CASSRGLADTGELFF.

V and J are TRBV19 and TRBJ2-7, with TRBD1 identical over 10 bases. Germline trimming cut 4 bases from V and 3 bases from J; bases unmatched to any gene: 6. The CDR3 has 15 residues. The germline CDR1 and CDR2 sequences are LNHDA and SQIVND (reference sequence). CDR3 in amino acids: CASSTAGTGDYEQYF. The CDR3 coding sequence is TGTGCCAGTAGTACCGCCGGGACAGGGGACTACGAGCAGTACTTC.

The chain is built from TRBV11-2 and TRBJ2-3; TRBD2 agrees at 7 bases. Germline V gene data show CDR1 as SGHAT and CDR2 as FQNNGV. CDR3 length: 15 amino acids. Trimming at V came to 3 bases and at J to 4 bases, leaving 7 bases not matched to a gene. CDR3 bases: TGTGCCAGCAGCTTTATGCGGGGGACGTCAGATACGCAGTATTTT. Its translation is CASSFMRGTSDTQYF.

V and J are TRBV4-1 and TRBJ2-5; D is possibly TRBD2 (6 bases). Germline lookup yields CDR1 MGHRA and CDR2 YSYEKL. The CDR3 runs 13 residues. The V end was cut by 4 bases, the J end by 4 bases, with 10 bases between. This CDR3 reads CASSLLAGETQYF. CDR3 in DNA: TGCGCCAGCAGCCTACTAGCCGGAGAGACCCAGTACTTC.

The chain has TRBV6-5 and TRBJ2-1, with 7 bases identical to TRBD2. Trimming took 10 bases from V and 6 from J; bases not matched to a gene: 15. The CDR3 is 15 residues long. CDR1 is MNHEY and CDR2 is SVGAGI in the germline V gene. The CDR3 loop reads CATSPRLAEGNEQFF. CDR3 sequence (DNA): TGTGCCACCTCCCCTCGACTAGCTGAAGGCAATGAGCAGTTCTTC.

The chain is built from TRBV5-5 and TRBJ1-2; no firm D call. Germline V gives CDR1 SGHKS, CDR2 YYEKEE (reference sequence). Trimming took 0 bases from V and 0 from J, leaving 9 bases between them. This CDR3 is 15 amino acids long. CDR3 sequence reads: CASSLDPLANYGYTF. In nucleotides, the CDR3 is TGTGCCAGCAGCTTGGATCCATTAGCTAACTATGGCTACACCTTC.

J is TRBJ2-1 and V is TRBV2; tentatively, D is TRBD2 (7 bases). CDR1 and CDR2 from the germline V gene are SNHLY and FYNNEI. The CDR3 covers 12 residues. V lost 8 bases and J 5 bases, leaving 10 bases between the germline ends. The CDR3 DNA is TGTGCCAGCGGGGGGGCCCACAATGAGCAGTTCTTC. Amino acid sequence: CASGGAHNEQFF.

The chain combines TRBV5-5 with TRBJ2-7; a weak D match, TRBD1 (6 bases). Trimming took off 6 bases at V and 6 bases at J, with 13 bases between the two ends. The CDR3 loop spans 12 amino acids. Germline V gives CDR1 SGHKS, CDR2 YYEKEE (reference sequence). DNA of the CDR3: TGTGCCAGCATTTTCGAGGGGGTCGAGCAGTACTTC. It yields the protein CASIFEGVEQYF.